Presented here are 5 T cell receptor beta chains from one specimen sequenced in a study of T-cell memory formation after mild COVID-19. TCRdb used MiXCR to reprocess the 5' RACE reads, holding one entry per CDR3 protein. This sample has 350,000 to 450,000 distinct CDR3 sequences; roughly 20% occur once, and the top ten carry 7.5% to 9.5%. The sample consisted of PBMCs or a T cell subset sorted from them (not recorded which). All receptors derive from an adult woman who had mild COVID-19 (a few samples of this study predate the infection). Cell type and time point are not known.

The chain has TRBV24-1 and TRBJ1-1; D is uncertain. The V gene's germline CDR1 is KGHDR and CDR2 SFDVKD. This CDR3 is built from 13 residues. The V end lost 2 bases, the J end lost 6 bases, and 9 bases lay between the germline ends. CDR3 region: CATSDSGRPEAFF. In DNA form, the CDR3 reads TGTGCCACCAGTGATTCGGGCAGGCCTGAAGCTTTCTTT.

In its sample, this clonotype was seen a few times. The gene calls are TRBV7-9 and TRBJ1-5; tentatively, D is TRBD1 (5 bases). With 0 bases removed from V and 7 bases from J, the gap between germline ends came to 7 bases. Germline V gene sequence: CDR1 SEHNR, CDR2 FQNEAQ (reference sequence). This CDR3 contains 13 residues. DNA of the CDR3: TGTGCCAGCAGCTTAGCTGAGGGGCAGCCCCAGCATTTT. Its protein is CASSLAEGQPQHF.

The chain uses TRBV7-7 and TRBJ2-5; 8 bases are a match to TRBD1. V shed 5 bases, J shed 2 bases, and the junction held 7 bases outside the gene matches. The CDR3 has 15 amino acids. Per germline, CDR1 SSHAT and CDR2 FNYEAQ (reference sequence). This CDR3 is CASSAGTGPQETQYF. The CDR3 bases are TGTGCCAGCAGCGCCGGGACAGGACCGCAAGAGACCCAGTACTTC.

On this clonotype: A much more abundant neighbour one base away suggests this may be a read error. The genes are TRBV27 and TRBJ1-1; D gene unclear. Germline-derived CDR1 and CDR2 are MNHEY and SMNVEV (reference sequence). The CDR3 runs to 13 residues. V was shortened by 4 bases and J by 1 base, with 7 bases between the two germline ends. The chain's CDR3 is CASSYTENTEAFF. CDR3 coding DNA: TGTGCCAGCAGTTACACAGAGAACACTGAAGCTTTCTTT.

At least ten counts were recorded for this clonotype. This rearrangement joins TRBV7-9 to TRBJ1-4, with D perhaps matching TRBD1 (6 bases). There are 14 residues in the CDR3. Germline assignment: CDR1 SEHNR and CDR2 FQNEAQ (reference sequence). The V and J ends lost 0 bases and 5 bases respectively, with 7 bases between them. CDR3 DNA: TGTGCCAGCAGCTTAGCCGGGGGCAATGAAAAACTGTTTTTT. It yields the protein CASSLAGGNEKLFF.